This T cell receptor delta chain was recorded in a study of human gamma delta and Vdelta1 T cells. Germline lookup yields CDR1 TSWWSYY and CDR2 QGS. The V segment lost 3 bases and the J segment 0 bases; nucleotides outside the gene matches: 26. This CDR3 comprises 23 residues. Whole-study findings and limits: Acute myeloid leukemia was reportedly broadly targeted by polyclonal Delta One T cells.

On this clone itself: What it binds is unknown.

TCRdb reanalysed the PCR reads via CATT. The sample contains some 13,000 delta-chain clones, less than 60% of which appear only once. This TCR came from a human donor in good health. The genes are TRDV1 and TRDJ1; 9 nucleotides align to TRDD3. Specimen: Vdelta1 gamma-delta T cells from blood grown in culture (DOT cells). CDR3 region: CALGERKNHQSYGGYTYTDKLIF. The DNA of the CDR3 is TGTGCTCTTGGGGAGCGAAAGAATCATCAATCCTACGGGGGATACACGTACACCGATAAACTCATCTTT.